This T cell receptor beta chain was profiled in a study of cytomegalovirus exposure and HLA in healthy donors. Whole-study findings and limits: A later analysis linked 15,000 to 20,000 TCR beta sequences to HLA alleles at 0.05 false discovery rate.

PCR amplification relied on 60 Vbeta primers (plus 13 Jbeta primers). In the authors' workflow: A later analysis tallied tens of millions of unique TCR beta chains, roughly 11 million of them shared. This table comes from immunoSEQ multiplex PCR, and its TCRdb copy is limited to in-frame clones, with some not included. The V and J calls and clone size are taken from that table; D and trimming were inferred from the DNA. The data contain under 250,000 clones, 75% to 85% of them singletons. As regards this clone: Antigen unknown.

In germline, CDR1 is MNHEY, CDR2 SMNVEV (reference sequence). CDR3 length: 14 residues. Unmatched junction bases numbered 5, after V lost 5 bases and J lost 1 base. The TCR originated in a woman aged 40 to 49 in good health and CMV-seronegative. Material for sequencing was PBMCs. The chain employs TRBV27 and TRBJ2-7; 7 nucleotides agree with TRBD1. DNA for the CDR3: TGTGCCAGCAGTCCCGGGACAGTTTCCTACGAGCAGTACTTC. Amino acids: CASSPGTVSYEQYF.